Below are 5 T cell receptor beta chains sequenced from a single sample in a study of cytotoxic CD8 clonotypes in ibrutinib-treated CLL. Clones were read by immunoSEQ multiplex PCR, and TCRdb kept only the in-frame ones, dropping some. The sample lists roughly 28,000 clones; about 82% were seen once. The source material was PBMCs, sampled after 24 months of ibrutinib treatment. All receptors come from a human donor with chronic lymphocytic leukemia.

The J gene is TRBJ1-4, the V gene TRBV6-5, with 9 nucleotides matching TRBD1. This CDR3 region has 14 residues. Germline loops: CDR1 MNHEY, CDR2 SVGAGI. V shed 6 bases, J shed 6 bases, and the junction held 5 bases outside the gene matches. In nucleotides, the CDR3 is TGTGCCAGCAGGCGACAGGGGGTATATGAAAAACTGTTTTTT. Protein product: CASRRQGVYEKLFF.

The chain employs TRBV7-2 and TRBJ2-5, with 8 bases that match TRBD2. The J call may be incorrect, as the DNA end agrees better with TRBJ2-7. Per the germline V gene, CDR1 is SGHTA and CDR2 is FQGNSA. The CDR3 is made up of 14 amino acids. CDR3 coding DNA: TGTGCCAGCAGCTCTCGGGGGGGCCTAGGCGAGCAGTACTTC. Translating gives CASSSRGGLGEQYF.

This clone qualifies as medium-sized. J is TRBJ2-5 and V is TRBV19, with 8 bases lining up with TRBD1. V lost 9 bases to trimming and J lost 5 bases; unmatched junction nucleotides: 5. The germline gives CDR1 LNHDA, CDR2 SQIVND (reference sequence). The CDR3 spans 12 residues. The CDR3 bases are TGTGCCAGCAGGACAGGGAGGGAGACCCAGTACTTC. Encoded protein: CASRTGRETQYF.

The rearrangement links TRBV5-1 to TRBJ1-1; D may be TRBD1 (5 bases). CDR3 length: 15 residues. In germline, CDR1 is SGHRS, CDR2 YFSETQ. Deletions cut 0 bases from V and 2 bases from J, with 11 bases between. CDR3 residues: CASSLGRGSNTEAFF. The CDR3 DNA is TGCGCCAGCAGCTTGGGAAGGGGCTCTAACACTGAAGCTTTCTTT.

The V call is TRBV27, the J call TRBJ1-6, with D perhaps TRBD1 (5 bases). V lost 7 bases, J lost 7 bases, and 14 bases lay in between. The V gene's germline CDR1 is MNHEY and CDR2 SMNVEV (reference sequence). The CDR3 covers 14 residues. DNA for the CDR3: TGTGCCAGCACCTGGGGGGTGGGAAATTCACCCCTCCACTTT. Translating it yields CASTWGVGNSPLHF.